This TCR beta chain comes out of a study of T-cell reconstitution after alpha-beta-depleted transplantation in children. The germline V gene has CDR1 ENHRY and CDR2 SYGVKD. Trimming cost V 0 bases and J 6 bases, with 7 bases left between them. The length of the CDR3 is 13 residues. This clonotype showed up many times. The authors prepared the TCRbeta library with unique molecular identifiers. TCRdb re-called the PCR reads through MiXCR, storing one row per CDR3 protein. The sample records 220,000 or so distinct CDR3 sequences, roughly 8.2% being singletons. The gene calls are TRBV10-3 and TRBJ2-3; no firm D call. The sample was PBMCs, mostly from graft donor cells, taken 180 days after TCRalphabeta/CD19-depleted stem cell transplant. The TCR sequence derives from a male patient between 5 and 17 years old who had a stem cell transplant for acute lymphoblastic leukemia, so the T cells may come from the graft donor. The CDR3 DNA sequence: TGTGCCATCAGTGAGTCCGGACCCGATACGCAGTATTTT. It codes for CAISESGPDTQYF.